The text below deals with one TCR beta chain. These data come from a study of blood T cell repertoires in COVID-19. For the study at large: Sample material is recorded as cDNA or gDNA derived from T cells, B-cell-depleted T cells, or PBMCs.

Participant ages covered about 18 to 89 years across 25 or so US areas. Recovered status in Cohort 3 required two negative PCRs, clearance, or symptom resolution. Per the study methods: Nucleated cell number was recorded as an estimate derived from reference gene primer amplification. Assay: immunoSEQ multiplex PCR; the TCRdb copy retains only in-frame clones and omits some. That table gives V, J and clone size, and the DNA gave D and trimming. The data show 250,000 or so clones, 80% to 85% seen once. In germline, CDR1 is MNHEY, CDR2 SVGEGT. This CDR3 has 17 amino acids. Trimming took 4 bases from V and 4 from J, leaving 21 bases between them.

J is TRBJ2-3 and V is TRBV6-2 or TRBV6-3; D is possibly TRBD2 (6 bases). The sample was PBMCs or T cells enriched from blood (not recorded which). This sequence originates from a middle-aged man who had recovered from COVID-19. The chain's CDR3 is CASSSLVQGTGADTQYF. The CDR3 region has the DNA TGTGCCAGCAGTTCCCTGGTCCAGGGCACGGGAGCAGATACGCAGTATTTT.